This T cell receptor (beta chain) was recovered during a study of blood T cell repertoires in COVID-19. The CDR3 sequence is 16 residues long. Germline CDR1 SGHRS, CDR2 YFSETQ. V lost 0 bases and J 0 bases, leaving 10 bases between the germline ends. Everyone who took part was about 18 to 90 years old, and they came from about 25 US areas. Participants reported their clinical history, and cohort assignment relied on those reports. Cohort 3 recovered donors had two negative PCRs, clearance, or symptom resolution. How the authors handled the data: Estimation of nucleated cell counts relied on the amplification of reference gene primers. Generated by immunoSEQ multiplex PCR, the TCRdb table keeps only in-frame clones and is missing some. The V and J calls and clone size are taken from that table; D and trimming were inferred from the DNA. The repertoire holds tens of thousands of clones, with around 90% as singletons.

This clonotype was obtained from a woman aged 40-49 years who had recovered from COVID-19. The rearrangement uses TRBV5-1 and TRBJ2-4; D gene unclear. Input material: PBMCs or T cells enriched from blood (not recorded which). DNA of the CDR3: TGCGCCAGCAGCTTGGAAGGAGACCTAGCCAAAAACATTCAGTACTTC. Amino acid sequence: CASSLEGDLAKNIQYF.